This entry features one T cell receptor beta chain sequence. Its specificity is not known. These data belong to a study of shared clonotypes between healthy human individuals. Template for every sorted-subset replicate PCR totaled approximately 0.2 ug DNA, around 32,000 T cell genomes. The repertoire was sequenced with immunoSEQ multiplex PCR; TCRdb's copy has only in-frame clones and lacks some. The table records approximately 2,000,000 clones, over 85% of them present only once. Study-level points and caveats: The sharing of 5% to 5.5% of naive CD4 clonotypes was seen across several donors. A generally larger estimated richness was seen in naive subsets than in memory subsets.

With 7 bases removed from V and 0 bases from J, the gap between germline ends came to 10 bases. The CDR3 is made up of 14 amino acids. CDR1 and CDR2 from the germline V gene are SEHNR and FQNEAQ (reference sequence). CD8 cells classed as naive were CD45RO-negative and positively selected for CCR7, excluding terminally differentiated effector memory CD45RA+ cells. Donors included only healthy HIV-negative adults lacking recent acute infections or vaccinations. Material: naive CD8+ T cells from PBMCs. This receptor was taken from a young man in good health. Some clones in this sample may be carry-over from other donors' samples. The chain recombines TRBV7-9 with TRBJ2-1; unclear D gene. The CDR3 DNA reads TGTGCCAGCACCATCTCCCGCTCCTACAATGAGCAGTTCTTC. Translating it yields CASTISRSYNEQFF.